A single sample is the source of the 14 T cell receptor beta chains below, sequenced in a study of a mutant IDH1 vaccine in newly diagnosed glioma. Their target antigens are unknown. The time point here: week 35, safety follow-up. In the vaccine, a single dose held 300 ug of the mutant IDH1 20-mer peptide, along with topical imiquimod. Data came from immunoSEQ multiplex PCR; TCRdb stores just in-frame clones and leaves some out. In the table there are some 45,000 clones, about 80% of which are singletons. Here the sequenced sample was PBMCs, taken from a glioma patient whose treatment included an IDH1 peptide vaccine. These TCRs come from a woman aged 45-65 years with glioma.

The V call is TRBV18, the J call TRBJ2-2; no reliable D call. V lost 1 base and J 6 bases, leaving 12 bases between the germline ends. The germline V gene encodes CDR1 KGHSH and CDR2 LQKENI. The CDR3 is made up of 15 amino acids. CDR3 DNA: TGTGCCAGCTCACCACTCGAGGTGGCTGCCGGGGAGCTGTTTTTT. It yields the protein CASSPLEVAAGELFF.

This clone has more than one count but fewer than ten. The V and J genes are TRBV4-1 and TRBJ1-2; D perhaps matches TRBD1 (5 bases). The CDR3 sequence is 14 residues long. Germline V gene sequence: CDR1 MGHRA, CDR2 YSYEKL. V was clipped by 5 bases and J by 4 bases, with 14 bases between them. The CDR3 coding sequence is TGCGCCAGCAGCATCCCCGGGGCCACCTATGGCTACACCTTC. Its protein is CASSIPGATYGYTF.

V and J are TRBV6-5 and TRBJ2-7; D may match TRBD1 or TRBD2 (6 bases each). Germline CDR1 is MNHEY and CDR2 is SVGAGI. This CDR3 is 15 amino acids long. V dropped 2 bases and J dropped 3 bases, with 14 bases sitting between them. Here the CDR3 DNA reads TGTGCCAGCAGTTACAAGGGGGGCGCCCACTACGAGCAGTACTTC. Protein sequence: CASSYKGGAHYEQYF.

This clone has just a few counts. The chain combines TRBV7-6 with TRBJ1-2; 10 bases are a match to TRBD1. The ends lost 5 bases at V and 6 bases at J; junction bases unmatched: 6. The V gene's germline CDR1 is SGHVS and CDR2 FNYEAQ. The CDR3 sequence is 14 residues long. For the CDR3, the DNA is TGTGCCAGCAGCCCCCTCGGGACAGGGGATGGCTACACCTTC. The encoded protein is CASSPLGTGDGYTF.

This chain links TRBV30 with TRBJ1-1; D may be TRBD1 (5 bases). Trimming removed 1 base from V and 2 bases from J, with 14 bases in between. This CDR3 comprises 15 residues. The germline V gene has CDR1 GTSNPN and CDR2 SVGIG (reference sequence). The CDR3 spells CAWSGGDSYNTEAFF. The CDR3 DNA reads TGTGCCTGGAGTGGGGGAGACAGCTATAACACTGAAGCTTTCTTT.

V and J are TRBV2 and TRBJ2-7; 10 bases are a match to TRBD1. Per germline, CDR1 SNHLY and CDR2 FYNNEI. After removal of 5 bases from V and 1 base from J, the junction contained 2 bases not matched to a gene. The CDR3 sequence is 14 residues long. The chain's CDR3 is CASSWTGGSYEQYF. CDR3 DNA sequence: TGTGCCAGCAGTTGGACAGGGGGTTCCTACGAGCAGTACTTC. Based on the CDR3 plus reference TRBV2 and TRBJ2-7, the full variable domain is EPEVTQTPSHQVTQMGQEVILRCVPISNHLYFYWYRQILGQKVEFLVSFYNNEISEKSEIFDDQFSVERPDGSNFTLKIRSTKLEDSAMYFCASSWTGGSYEQYFGPGTRLTVT.

The chain links TRBV7-2 to TRBJ2-7; TRBD1 is a possible D gene (6 bases). Trimming stripped 5 bases from V and 4 bases from J, with 12 bases between. Germline CDR1 is SGHTA and CDR2 is FQGNSA. The CDR3 is 13 amino acids. CDR3 DNA: TGTGCCAGCAGCCCCGGACAGCTTTACGAGCAGTACTTC. This sequence encodes CASSPGQLYEQYF.

The chain employs TRBV5-4 and TRBJ2-5; TRBD2 is a possible D gene (6 bases). CDR3 length equals 15 residues. Germline CDR1 SGHNT, CDR2 YYREEE (reference sequence). V lost 4 bases, J lost 5 bases, and 18 bases lay in between. CDR3 bases: TGTGCCAGCAGCCGGGGGAGTCAGGGTCGGGAGACCCAGTACTTC. This sequence encodes CASSRGSQGRETQYF.

V is TRBV7-2 and J is TRBJ2-7; D perhaps matches TRBD1 (5 bases). Germline loops: CDR1 SGHTA, CDR2 FQGNSA. V was trimmed by 5 bases and J by 0 bases, leaving 11 bases between them. CDR3 length: 14 residues. The DNA for the CDR3 is TGTGCCAGCAGCGGCTTAGGGGTCTCCTACGAGCAGTACTTC. The encoded protein is CASSGLGVSYEQYF.

The V and J genes are TRBV5-1 and TRBJ2-4, with unresolved D. Germline V CDR1 and CDR2: SGHRS, YFSETQ. The CDR3 extends over 18 amino acids. Trimming removed 7 bases from V and 0 bases from J, with 23 bases in between. The DNA of the CDR3 is TGCGCCAGCTCTACCCACGTCGCGGCCGTGATAGCCAAAAACATTCAGTACTTC. The encoded protein is CASSTHVAAVIAKNIQYF.

J is TRBJ2-1 and V is TRBV10-3; 8 nucleotides agree with TRBD2. The germline CDR1 and CDR2 sequences are ENHRY and SYGVKD. The V gene end was trimmed by 6 bases and the J gene end by 0 bases; junction bases not matched to a gene: 10. The CDR3 runs to 17 residues. The CDR3 region has the DNA TGTGCCATCAGGGGGGCGGCCGGGACTAGCTCCTACAATGAGCAGTTCTTC. Amino acids: CAIRGAAGTSSYNEQFF.

The chain employs TRBV14 and TRBJ1-4, with TRBD1 matching over 9 bases. This CDR3 spans 16 amino acids. From germline, CDR1 is SGHDN and CDR2 FVKESK. V lost 3 bases to trimming and J lost 0 bases; unmatched junction nucleotides: 2. The CDR3: CASSQGQGSTNEKLFF. CDR3 DNA: TGTGCCAGCAGCCAGGGACAGGGTTCAACTAATGAAAAACTGTTTTTT. Full variable domain (remainder filled in from reference TRBV14 and TRBJ1-4): EAGVTQFPSHSVIEKGQTVTLRCDPISGHDNLYWYRRVMGKEIKFLLHFVKESKQDESGMPNNRFLAERTGGTYSTLKVQPAELEDSGVYFCASSQGQGSTNEKLFFGSGTQLSVL.

This clone was recorded a few times. The J gene is TRBJ2-7, the V gene TRBV27, with 7 nucleotides matching TRBD2. After removal of 3 bases from V and 0 bases from J, the junction contained 5 bases not matched to a gene. Germline loops: CDR1 MNHEY, CDR2 SMNVEV (reference sequence). The length of the CDR3 is 15 residues. In DNA form, the CDR3 reads TGTGCCAGCAGTTTCCGCGGGGGTATCTCCTACGAGCAGTACTTC. This encodes CASSFRGGISYEQYF.

This chain connects TRBV19 to TRBJ1-6; D remains unclear. With 3 bases removed from V and 9 bases from J, the gap between germline ends came to 6 bases. The V gene's germline CDR1 is LNHDA and CDR2 SQIVND (reference sequence). The CDR3 is made up of 12 amino acids. CDR3 nucleotides: TGTGCCAGTAGTATCGGCTTTTCACCCCTCCACTTT. Translation gives CASSIGFSPLHF.